A selection of T cell receptor beta chains follows, all from one sample in a study of beta chain features in type 1 diabetes. Using immunoSEQ multiplex PCR, the repertoire was profiled, and TCRdb retains in-frame clones only, with some absent. This sample yields about 270,000 clones, of which roughly an eighth are seen a single time; 0.017% belongs to the top ten. Input material: naive CD4+ T cells from blood. All receptors derive from a man under 40 with type 1 diabetes. Each CDR3 is given with its conserved first and last residue. D genes are given only for firm matches. Only some rows state a clone size, as once, few, many or a class for expanded clones.

d_call j_call v_call clone_size cdr3_nt cdr3_aa
TRBD1 TRBJ2-3 TRBV19 - TGTGCCAGTAGTCAACGGACAGGATCCACAGATACGCAGTATTTT CASSQRTGSTDTQYF
TRBD1 TRBJ2-2 TRBV5-6 - TGTGCCAGCACCCACCCGACAGGGTACACCGGGGAGCTGTTTTTT CASTHPTGYTGELFF
TRBD1 TRBJ2-7 TRBV27 - TGTGCCAGCAGTTTTGTGACAGGGACCTACGAGCAGTACTTC CASSFVTGTYEQYF
- TRBJ2-2 TRBV12-5 - TGTGCTAGTGGTTTACTCGGGTTAGCGAGAAACACCGGGGAGCTGTTTTTT CASGLLGLARNTGELFF
TRBD2 TRBJ2-5 TRBV2 few TGTGCCAGCAGTGAGCTAGCGGGAGTGCGAGAGACCCAGTACTTC CASSELAGVRETQYF
- TRBJ1-6 TRBV4-3 - TGCGCCAGCAGCCAGAGACGACGGGGGGAACTCCACTTT CASSQRRRGELHF
- TRBJ1-1 TRBV30 - TGTGCCTGGAGTGTAACGCGGAACACTGAAGCTTTCTTT CAWSVTRNTEAFF
- TRBJ1-5 TRBV6-5 few TGTGCCAGCAGTTCTCTACAGGGTTTCAATCAGCCCCAGCATTTT CASSSLQGFNQPQHF
- TRBJ2-3 TRBV4-2 few TGTGCCAGCAGCCAATCCCAGAACACAGATACGCAGTATTTT CASSQSQNTDTQYF
TRBD1 TRBJ2-5 TRBV6-5 - TGTGCCAGCACCAGGACAGGGTCGTGGCAAGAGACCCAGTACTTC CASTRTGSWQETQYF
- TRBJ2-2 TRBV21-1 few TGTGCCAGCCGGGGAGGGGGAGCCGGGGAGCTGTTTTTT CASRGGGAGELFF
- TRBJ1-1 TRBV6-1 few TGTGCCAGCAGCCTAGGGACGGGAGATGAAGCTTTCTTT CASSLGTGDEAFF
- TRBJ2-5 TRBV6-1 few TGTGCCAGCAGTGTAACAGAACGGGAGACCCAGTACTTC CASSVTERETQYF
- TRBJ2-5 TRBV20-1 few TGCAGCGGAGGCTACCAAGAGACCCAGTACTTC CSGGYQETQYF
- TRBJ2-5 TRBV7-9 few TGTGCCAGCAGCTGGCGGACAGACCAAGAGACCCAGTACTTC CASSWRTDQETQYF
TRBD1 TRBJ2-6 TRBV6-1 few TGTGCCAGCAGTCTCGACAGGGCTGGGGCCAACGTCCTGACTTTC CASSLDRAGANVLTF
- TRBJ2-7 TRBV9 - TGTGCCAGCAGCCCGACCACGACAACCTACGAGCAGTACTTC CASSPTTTTYEQYF
TRBD1 TRBJ1-1 TRBV7-3 few TGTGCCAGCAGCTTATCGACAGGGACTGAAGCTTTCTTT CASSLSTGTEAFF
- TRBJ2-1 TRBV7-9 - TGTGCCAGCAGCAACACGCCCTCCCGAGAGCAGTTCTTC CASSNTPSREQFF
TRBD2 TRBJ2-5 TRBV5-1 few TGCGCCAGCAGCCCCGCGGCTAGCGGAGGAGAGACCCAGTACTTC CASSPAASGGETQYF
- TRBJ2-7 TRBV7-2 - TGTGCCAGCAGCGCACAACCGGACAGCGGCTACGAGCAGTACTTC CASSAQPDSGYEQYF
- TRBJ1-3 TRBV7-2 - TGTGCCAGCAGCTTAGGTGCGATTAACACCATATATTTT CASSLGAINTIYF
- TRBJ1-5 TRBV18 - TGTGCCAGCTCGCCGGGGAGCAATCAGCCCCAGCATTTT CASSPGSNQPQHF
- TRBJ2-7 TRBV19 - TGTGCCAGTAGTACCAGTGACACGTCGGAGCAGTACTTC CASSTSDTSEQYF
- TRBJ1-1 TRBV11-3 - TGTGCCAGCAGCTTAGAGGAGGGCGCTGAAGCTTTCTTT CASSLEEGAEAFF
- TRBJ1-1 TRBV2 few TGTGCCAGCAGTGAATATGGGCAGTTGAACACTGAAGCTTTCTTT CASSEYGQLNTEAFF
- TRBJ2-4 TRBV7-2 - TGTGCCAGCAGCTTAGCCGACACCCTAGCCAAAAACATTCAGTACTTC CASSLADTLAKNIQYF
TRBD1 TRBJ2-7 TRBV5-1 - TGCGCCAGCAGCTGGGACAGGGGGCAGTACGAGCAGTACTTC CASSWDRGQYEQYF
- TRBJ2-7 TRBV5-1 few TGCGCCAGCAGCTGGGGGCAGGAACTCAACGAGCAGTACTTC CASSWGQELNEQYF
- TRBJ2-6 TRBV5-6 few TGTGCCAGCAGCTTGACAGGGACCTCTGGGGCCAACGTCCTGACTTTC CASSLTGTSGANVLTF
- TRBJ2-5 TRBV7-2 - TGTGCCAGCAGCTATAGGGCAGGGCGATCCCAAGAGACCCAGTACTTC CASSYRAGRSQETQYF
- TRBJ2-1 TRBV11-3 - TGTGCCAGCAGCTTAGGAGGGAGGATTCGTAATGAGCAGTTCTTC CASSLGGRIRNEQFF
- TRBJ2-1 TRBV28 few TGTGCCAGCAGTCCGCCCTCTGGACTGATCAACAATGAGCAGTTCTTC CASSPPSGLINNEQFF
TRBD2 TRBJ2-2 TRBV5-1 few TGCGCCAGTTGGTGGACTAGCGGGAGGATCGGGGAGCTGTTTTTT CASWWTSGRIGELFF
- TRBJ2-1 TRBV20-1 few TGCAGTGCTTCCCCTTCCAGTGAGCAGTTCTTC CSASPSSEQFF
- TRBJ1-2 TRBV30 - TGTGCCTGGAGTGTAGGGGGGGGAGGATTTAACTATGGCTACACCTTC CAWSVGGGGFNYGYTF
- TRBJ2-2 TRBV9 - TGTGCCAGCAGCGTAGGTCCTCCGAACACCGGGGAGCTGTTTTTT CASSVGPPNTGELFF
TRBD1 TRBJ2-4 TRBV5-1 - TGCGCCAGCAGCTTAGCAGGGGGCTTGGACATTCAGTACTTC CASSLAGGLDIQYF
TRBD2 TRBJ2-3 TRBV7-9 - TGTGCCAGCAGCCCACAAGAGAATAGCGGGGGGCGTTTT CASSPQENSGGRF
- TRBJ1-2 TRBV27 few TGTGCCAGCAGTGTCTCAAACAGGGCGCCAATTCTCTATGGCTACACCTTC CASSVSNRAPILYGYTF
- TRBJ2-3 TRBV7-3 - TGTGCCAGCAGCCCTGGACTCTCCACAGATACGCAGTATTTT CASSPGLSTDTQYF
TRBD1 TRBJ1-2 TRBV9 few TGTGCCAGCAGCGCCCGACAGGGATATGGCTACACCTTC CASSARQGYGYTF
TRBD2 TRBJ2-2 TRBV10-3 - TGTGCCACGACTAGCGGGAGGGAGACCGGGGAGCTGTTTTTT CATTSGRETGELFF
TRBD1 TRBJ2-7 TRBV18 few TGTGCCAGCTCATGGGACAGAGCCTACGAGCAGTACTTC CASSWDRAYEQYF
TRBD1 TRBJ1-1 TRBV2 few TGTGCCAGCGGGACAGGGTTCACTGAAGCTTTCTTT CASGTGFTEAFF
TRBD1 TRBJ2-4 TRBV5-4 few TGTGCCAGCAGCTTGGGACAGGGAGACTACATTCAGTACTTC CASSLGQGDYIQYF
TRBD2 TRBJ2-1 TRBV28 - TGTGCCAGCAGTCCCGGGACTAGCGGGGCCCTTCGGCGCAATGAGCAGTTCTTC CASSPGTSGALRRNEQFF
TRBD2 TRBJ2-7 TRBV6-5 - TGTGCCAGCAGGTATCGGACTAGCGGACCCTACGAGCAGTACTTC CASRYRTSGPYEQYF
TRBD2 TRBJ2-3 TRBV9 - TGTGCCAGCAGATTAGCGGGGGCTAGCACAGATACGCAGTATTTT CASRLAGASTDTQYF
- TRBJ2-1 TRBV28 - TGTGCCAGCAGCACACGGAGACTATCCTCGGATGAGCAGTTCTTC CASSTRRLSSDEQFF
- TRBJ1-1 TRBV11-2 - TGTGCCAGCATCCCGAACTCCGTTTTGGACACTGAAGCTTTCTTT CASIPNSVLDTEAFF
- TRBJ1-5 TRBV28 - TGTGCCAGCAGCCGCCGGAGTGACGGCAATCAGCCCCAGCATTTT CASSRRSDGNQPQHF
- TRBJ1-1 TRBV2 - TGTGCCAGCAACGGACAAATGAACACTGAAGCTTTCTTT CASNGQMNTEAFF